What follows are 9 T cell receptor beta chains derived from one specimen sequenced in a study of cytomegalovirus exposure and HLA in healthy donors. PCR involved 60 Vbeta and 13 Jbeta primers. TCRdb's table, derived via immunoSEQ multiplex PCR, lists solely in-frame clones and lacks some. The profile shows some 140,000 clones, roughly three quarters of them singletons. Sequenced input: PBMCs. Receptors were obtained from a female donor in good health and CMV-seronegative.

This clone was counted a single time. The rearrangement joins TRBV28 to TRBJ1-2, with D perhaps TRBD1 (5 bases). CDR3 length: 14 amino acids. CDR1 is MDHEN, CDR2 SYDVKM, per germline. V was shortened by 5 bases and J by 4 bases, with 14 bases between the two germline ends. This chain's CDR3 is CASSKLQRGYGYTF. Here the CDR3 DNA reads TGTGCCAGCAGTAAACTACAAAGGGGCTATGGCTACACCTTC.

The CDR3 nucleotides read TGCGCCAGCAGCCCCGGGATGAACACTGAAGCTTTCTTT. It specifies CASSPGMNTEAFF. The chain recombines TRBV5-1 with TRBJ1-1; unclear D gene. The V end lost 4 bases, the J end lost 0 bases, and 7 bases lay between the germline ends. Germline V gene sequence: CDR1 SGHRS, CDR2 YFSETQ. The CDR3 consists of 13 residues.

This clone was counted only a few times. The rearrangement links TRBV5-5 to TRBJ2-5; 7 bases fit TRBD1. The V gene end was trimmed by 4 bases and the J gene end by 2 bases; junction bases not matched to a gene: 8. Germline V lookup: CDR1 SGHKS, CDR2 YYEKEE (reference sequence). CDR3 size: 15 residues. CDR3 loop: CASSVAPGQQETQYF. CDR3 bases: TGTGCCAGCAGCGTGGCTCCGGGACAGCAAGAGACCCAGTACTTC.

The table lists this clone with many counts. The chain couples TRBV6-6 to TRBJ1-5; D is perhaps TRBD1 (6 bases). This CDR3 is built from 14 residues. Germline V gene lookup returns CDR1 MNHNY and CDR2 SVGAGI (reference sequence). V was cut by 2 bases and J by 7 bases, with 12 bases left in between. CDR3 residues: CASSYGGAGQPQHF. In nucleotides, the CDR3 is TGTGCCAGCAGTTACGGGGGGGCAGGGCAGCCCCAGCATTTT.

This chain joins TRBV5-8 and TRBJ2-7, with D possibly being TRBD1 (6 bases). The CDR3 consists of 13 residues. Trimming left V 0 bases short and J 10 bases short, with 14 bases between. Germline CDR1 reads SGHTS; CDR2 reads YDEGEE. The CDR3 sequence is CASSLAGRGIQYF. Written as DNA, the CDR3 is TGTGCCAGCAGCTTGGCCGGCAGGGGAATACAGTACTTC. Full variable domain (outside the CDR3, taken from reference TRBV5-8 and TRBJ2-7): EAGVTQSPTHLIKTRGQQATLRCSPISGHTSVYWYQQALGLGLQFLLWYDEGEERNRGNFPPRFSGRQFPNYSSELNVNALELEDSALYLCASSLAGRGIQYFGPGTRLTVT.

This clone was recorded a few times. The chain has TRBV25-1 and TRBJ1-1, with TRBD1 matching 7 bases. In germline, CDR1 is MGHDK, CDR2 SYGVNS. Trimming took 5 bases from V and 5 from J; bases not matched to a gene: 5. The CDR3 consists of 13 residues. The CDR3 coding sequence is TGTGCCAGCAGTTTAGGGGGCTGGACTGAAGCTTTCTTT. It yields the protein CASSLGGWTEAFF.

The rearrangement joins TRBV5-4 to TRBJ2-7; tentatively, D is TRBD2 (5 bases). Deletions cut 0 bases from V and 7 bases from J, with 17 bases between. CDR3 size: 15 residues. Germline V gene sequence: CDR1 SGHNT, CDR2 YYREEE (reference sequence). The CDR3 sequence is CASSLGPPRDWEQYF. The CDR3 DNA follows: TGTGCCAGCAGCTTGGGACCCCCCCGGGATTGGGAGCAGTACTTC.

The V and J genes are TRBV5-1 and TRBJ1-1; D unresolved. The CDR3 spans 13 residues. V was trimmed by 3 bases and J by 0 bases, leaving 6 bases between them. Germline CDR1 is SGHRS and CDR2 is YFSETQ. The CDR3: CASSSHLNTEAFF. The CDR3 DNA reads TGCGCCAGCAGCTCACACCTGAACACTGAAGCTTTCTTT.

The V gene is TRBV11-2, the J gene TRBJ1-2, with 10 bases that match TRBD1. Germline trimming cut 2 bases from V and 5 bases from J; bases unmatched to any gene: 5. CDR1 is SGHAT, CDR2 FQNNGV, per germline. The CDR3 loop spans 15 amino acids. The CDR3 bases are TGTGCCAGCAGCTTATCTCCGGGACAGGGGTATGGCTACACCTTC. Translation: CASSLSPGQGYGYTF.